This is a list of T cell receptor beta chains from one sample in a study of blood T cell repertoires in COVID-19. The method was immunoSEQ multiplex PCR; TCRdb's version includes in-frame clones alone and lacks a portion of them. The repertoire includes roughly 91,000 clones, 65% to 85% of them detected once, and about 2% sits in the top ten. Material for sequencing was peripheral blood. The origin of the receptors is a man between 70 and 80 years old with active or convalescent COVID-19. CDR3s include the opening cysteine and the closing phenylalanine or tryptophan. Each record gives: J gene, D gene, V gene, clone size, CDR3 protein, CDR3 DNA. A D gene is named only where the DNA matches it firmly. For some rows the clone size is stated as once, few or many, or as a class when expanded; others skip it.

J: TRBJ2-1; D: TRBD1; V: TRBV5-1; size: .; CDR3: CASSVTGGSYNEQFF; DNA: TGCGCCAGCAGCGTGACAGGGGGCTCCTACAATGAGCAGTTCTTC
J: TRBJ2-1; D: TRBD2; V: TRBV18; size: once; CDR3: CASSEGLAEEQFF; DNA: TGTGCCAGCTCTGAGGGACTAGCGGAGGAGCAGTTCTTC
J: TRBJ1-2; D: TRBD1; V: TRBV28; size: .; CDR3: CASSLFDRGDYGYTF; DNA: TGTGCCAGCAGTTTATTCGACAGGGGAGACTATGGCTACACCTTC
J: TRBJ1-2; D: .; V: TRBV5-4; size: .; CDR3: CASSIGQPYGYTF; DNA: TGTGCCAGCAGCATAGGACAGCCCTATGGCTACACCTTC
J: TRBJ1-4; D: TRBD1; V: TRBV28; size: few; CDR3: CASRWGQGVEKLFF; DNA: TGTGCCAGCAGATGGGGACAGGGGGTTGAAAAACTGTTTTTT
J: TRBJ1-5; D: .; V: TRBV28; size: .; CDR3: CASSLLHQPQHF; DNA: TGTGCCAGCAGTTTACTTCATCAGCCCCAGCATTTT
J: TRBJ1-1; D: .; V: TRBV11-2; size: once; CDR3: CASSWGVNTEAFF; DNA: TGTGCCAGCAGCTGGGGGGTGAACACTGAAGCTTTCTTT
J: TRBJ2-5; D: .; V: TRBV9; size: .; CDR3: CASSVSRGETQYF; DNA: TGTGCCAGCAGCGTATCTCGCGGGGAGACCCAGTACTTC
J: TRBJ1-6; D: .; V: TRBV14; size: .; CDR3: CASSRDAVGGNSPLHF; DNA: TGTGCCAGCAGCCGAGACGCGGTTGGGGGGAATTCACCCCTCCACTTT
J: TRBJ1-2; D: .; V: TRBV24-1; size: .; CDR3: CATSEVGRDYGYTF; DNA: TGTGCCACCAGTGAGGTAGGGAGGGACTATGGCTACACCTTC
J: TRBJ2-7; D: TRBD2; V: TRBV5-1; size: once; CDR3: CASSSTRTGGIEQYF; DNA: TGCGCCAGCAGCTCTACCCGGACGGGGGGAATCGAGCAGTACTTC
J: TRBJ1-2; D: TRBD1; V: TRBV5-1; size: .; CDR3: CASSDQTGLGYTF; DNA: TGCGCCAGCAGCGACCAGACAGGGTTGGGCTACACCTTC
J: TRBJ1-2; D: .; V: TRBV4-3; size: .; CDR3: CASSQSSTGNYGYTF; DNA: TGCGCCAGCAGCCAATCATCGACGGGGAACTATGGCTACACCTTC
J: TRBJ2-7; D: .; V: TRBV5-1; size: .; CDR3: CASSLPQSGYEQYF; DNA: TGCGCCAGCAGCTTGCCCCAATCGGGCTACGAGCAGTACTTC
J: TRBJ1-5; D: .; V: TRBV30; size: .; CDR3: CAWSVSNSRQPQHF; DNA: TGTGCCTGGAGTGTAAGCAACAGCCGACAGCCCCAGCATTTT
J: TRBJ2-5; D: TRBD1; V: TRBV5-8; size: .; CDR3: CASSFGTGAQETQYF; DNA: TGTGCCAGCAGCTTTGGGACAGGGGCACAAGAGACCCAGTACTTC
J: TRBJ2-7; D: .; V: TRBV5-6; size: .; CDR3: CASSLGFRGMGYEQYF; DNA: TGTGCCAGCAGCTTGGGATTTAGGGGGATGGGCTACGAGCAGTACTTC
J: TRBJ2-3; D: TRBD2; V: TRBV7-2; size: .; CDR3: CASSIGLAGGTDTQYF; DNA: TGTGCCAGCAGCATCGGACTAGCGGGGGGCACAGATACGCAGTATTTT
J: TRBJ2-5; D: TRBD1; V: TRBV5-1; size: .; CDR3: CASDDRQGPRGETQYF; DNA: TGCGCCAGCGACGACAGACAGGGACCGAGAGGGGAGACCCAGTACTTC
J: TRBJ1-2; D: .; V: TRBV14; size: .; CDR3: CASSQGTVRSYGYTF; DNA: TGTGCCAGCAGCCAAGGGACAGTACGCTCATATGGCTACACCTTC
J: TRBJ1-1; D: .; V: TRBV28; size: .; CDR3: CASSRNSYTEAFF; DNA: TGTGCCAGCAGCCGCAACAGTTACACTGAAGCTTTCTTT
J: TRBJ2-1; D: .; V: TRBV29-1; size: .; CDR3: CSVGRRGSTYNEQFF; DNA: TGCAGCGTTGGGCGTCGGGGGTCAACCTACAATGAGCAGTTCTTC
J: TRBJ1-3; D: .; V: TRBV23-1; size: .; CDR3: CASSQSGRGGNTIYF; DNA: TGCGCCAGCAGTCAATCGGGGCGAGGTGGAAACACCATATATTTT
J: TRBJ1-2; D: .; V: TRBV21-1; size: .; CDR3: CASRKPRYRGRYGYTF; DNA: TGTGCCAGCAGAAAGCCCCGGTACAGGGGAAGATATGGCTACACCTTC
J: TRBJ2-7; D: .; V: TRBV21-1; size: .; CDR3: CASSKVIPGREVPYEQYF; DNA: TGTGCCAGCAGCAAAGTCATTCCCGGAAGGGAGGTTCCCTACGAGCAGTACTTC
J: TRBJ1-6; D: .; V: TRBV6-5; size: .; CDR3: CASRPPKGNNSPLHF; DNA: TGTGCCAGCAGACCCCCAAAGGGGAATAATTCACCCCTCCACTTT
J: TRBJ1-2; D: TRBD1; V: TRBV2; size: .; CDR3: CASTLDRAYGYTF; DNA: TGTGCCAGCACCCTGGACAGGGCCTATGGCTACACCTTC
J: TRBJ1-2; D: .; V: TRBV3-1/TRBV3-2; size: .; CDR3: CASSQAAGGAYGYTF; DNA: TGTGCCAGCAGCCAAGCGGCGGGGGGCGCCTATGGCTACACCTTC
J: TRBJ2-6; D: .; V: TRBV27; size: .; CDR3: CASLPSGANVLTF; DNA: TGTGCCTCCCTACCCTCTGGGGCCAACGTCCTGACTTTC
J: TRBJ2-5; D: .; V: TRBV2; size: few; CDR3: CACPGGRGETQYF; DNA: TGTGCCTGCCCCGGTGGCCGCGGGGAGACCCAGTACTTC
J: TRBJ1-4; D: .; V: TRBV30; size: .; CDR3: CAWRSASLMDSKEKLFF; DNA: TGTGCCTGGAGATCAGCTTCTCTCATGGACAGTAAGGAAAAACTGTTTTTT
J: TRBJ1-5; D: TRBD1; V: TRBV5-1; size: few; CDR3: CASSLDGTGGVPQHF; DNA: TGCGCCAGCAGCTTGGACGGGACAGGGGGCGTCCCCCAGCATTTT
J: TRBJ2-3; D: .; V: TRBV7-9; size: once; CDR3: CASSLAGGTDTQYF; DNA: TGTGCCAGCAGCTTAGCAGGGGGCACAGATACGCAGTATTTT
J: TRBJ1-1; D: TRBD1; V: TRBV18; size: .; CDR3: CASSVLSGGTANTEAFF; DNA: TGTGCCAGCTCAGTTTTAAGCGGGGGGACAGCGAACACTGAAGCTTTCTTT
J: TRBJ2-5; D: TRBD2; V: TRBV9; size: .; CDR3: CASSVGRASGGLRGTQYF; DNA: TGTGCCAGCAGCGTAGGGAGGGCTAGCGGGGGCCTACGAGGGACCCAGTACTTC
J: TRBJ1-3; D: .; V: TRBV25-1; size: .; CDR3: CASSGPGGFAGNTIYF; DNA: TGTGCCAGCAGTGGCCCGGGGGGATTCGCTGGAAACACCATATATTTT
J: TRBJ2-6; D: .; V: TRBV3-1/TRBV3-2; size: .; CDR3: CASSQGEGANVLTF; DNA: TGTGCCAGCAGCCAGGGCGAGGGGGCCAACGTCCTGACTTTC
J: TRBJ1-2; D: .; V: TRBV9; size: .; CDR3: CASSVGPGFGYTF; DNA: TGTGCCAGCAGCGTAGGGCCAGGGTTCGGCTACACCTTC
J: TRBJ2-7; D: .; V: TRBV19; size: .; CDR3: CASGDRNYEQYF; DNA: TGTGCCAGTGGAGACAGAAACTACGAGCAGTACTTC
J: TRBJ1-1; D: TRBD1; V: TRBV18; size: .; CDR3: CASSLGVTGTGTEAFF; DNA: TGTGCCAGCTCACTGGGGGTTACCGGGACAGGGACTGAAGCTTTCTTT
J: TRBJ2-7; D: TRBD2; V: TRBV7-8; size: .; CDR3: CASSFLRGAEYEQYF; DNA: TGTGCCAGCAGCTTTCTGCGGGGGGCGGAGTACGAGCAGTACTTC
J: TRBJ2-7; D: .; V: TRBV20-1; size: once; CDR3: CSASPGFYEQYF; DNA: TGCAGTGCTAGTCCAGGCTTCTACGAGCAGTACTTC
J: TRBJ2-2; D: .; V: TRBV6-6; size: .; CDR3: CASSDRPNTGELFF; DNA: TGTGCCAGCAGCGACAGACCGAACACCGGGGAGCTGTTTTTT
J: TRBJ2-1; D: TRBD2; V: TRBV27; size: .; CDR3: CASSPPLTSYEQFF; DNA: TGTGCCAGCAGTCCTCCCTTGACTAGCTATGAGCAGTTCTTC
J: TRBJ1-1; D: .; V: TRBV7-2; size: .; CDR3: CASSLDMNTEAFF; DNA: TGTGCCAGCAGCTTAGATATGAACACTGAAGCTTTCTTT
J: TRBJ1-1; D: .; V: TRBV3-1/TRBV3-2; size: .; CDR3: CASSHSGSEAFF; DNA: TGTGCCAGCAGCCACTCGGGTTCGGAGGCTTTCTTT
J: TRBJ1-5; D: .; V: TRBV5-1; size: once; CDR3: CASSPLPGAVQPQHF; DNA: TGCGCCAGCAGCCCCCTCCCAGGGGCGGTTCAGCCCCAGCATTTT
J: TRBJ2-2; D: .; V: TRBV18; size: .; CDR3: CASSPSPRGGRWTGELFF; DNA: TGTGCCAGCTCACCTTCCCCGCGGGGCGGCCGGTGGACCGGGGAGCTGTTTTTT
J: TRBJ2-7; D: TRBD2; V: TRBV5-1; size: .; CDR3: CASSLGTSGGYEQYF; DNA: TGCGCCAGCAGCTTGGGGACTAGCGGAGGCTACGAGCAGTACTTC